This TCR beta chain was profiled in a study of blood T cell repertoires in COVID-19. In the study overall: PBMCs, B-cell-depleted T cells, or T cells were the source of the cDNA or gDNA that made up the material.

Original processing methods: Amplification of reference gene primers was used by the study to estimate nucleated cell counts. Assay used: immunoSEQ multiplex PCR; TCRdb lists only in-frame clones, some missing. That table is the source of V, J and clone size, and D and trimming were worked out from the DNA. The repertoire holds roughly 90,000 clones, about 85% seen once, with around 11% in the top ten. Per germline, CDR1 SGHRS and CDR2 YFSETQ. The trim removed 4 bases at V and 9 bases at J, leaving 2 bases unmatched. The CDR3 extends over 11 amino acids. The sequence was obtained from a human donor in a cohort sampled during active COVID-19. The rearrangement joins TRBV5-1 to TRBJ2-3, with 7 bases aligning to TRBD1. Specimen: peripheral blood. The CDR3 protein is CASSGGQTQYF. The CDR3 nucleotides read TGCGCCAGCAGCGGGGGACAGACGCAGTATTTT. The complete variable domain, with remaining parts taken from reference TRBV5-1 and TRBJ2-3, reads KAGVTQTPRYLIKTRGQQVTLSCSPISGHRSVSWYQQTPGQGLQFLFEYFSETQRNKGNFPGRFSGRQFSNSRSEMNVSTLELGDSALYLCASSGGQTQYFGPGTRLTVL.